The following is a T cell receptor (beta chain) sequence with its context. This clonotype was observed a handful of times. Its target antigen remains unknown. No clone much larger than this one lies a single base away; base qualities are absent. RNA was extracted using the RNeasy kit, and about 0.45 to 1 microgram was reverse transcribed with random hexamers. TCR beta CDR3 regions were amplified with the immunoSEQ multiplex PCR assay covering 54 Vbeta and 13 Jbeta segments. PCR amplification bias was corrected using a synthetic template baseline for primer optimization and computational correction. The authors' analysis ran thus. Reads were annotated to V, D and J genes according to IMGT and were analyzed with immunoSEQ Analyzer, with only productive sequences retained. Clonality was computed as one minus Shannon entropy normalized by log2 of the number of productive unique sequences. For each patient and control, public and private clones were evaluated among the 100 most prevalent clones. Clones were defined as Susac-specific when absent from the healthy and MS cohorts, from over a thousand published viral clones and from other ImmuneACCESS disease sequences. TCRdb reworked the public reads: Q25 trimming with fastp, MiXCR clone assembly, productive beta chains retained. When rows share a CDR3 protein, they turn into one entry using the most common DNA and genes. The V and J calls were determined by TCRdb, not by the authors. Counted in this sample were some 120,000 distinct CDR3 sequences; roughly 96% of them appeared once. Together, the top ten hold more than 0.095% of the sample.

High-throughput TCR beta sequencing profiled peripheral blood CD8+ and CD4+ T cells from healthy donors, Susac syndrome patients and multiple sclerosis patients. The healthy donors served as controls matched for age and sex. Bulk CD8+ and CD4+ T cells were purified magnetically by negative isolation, whereas CD8+ TEMRA cells were enriched by FACS. Blood was drawn into EDTA tubes, processed within 24 hours, and PBMCs were isolated by density gradient centrifugation. PBMCs intended for TCR sequencing were frozen in liquid nitrogen and were later thawed in a 37 degrees C water bath. A purity of at least 90% was achieved for sorted or isolated CD4+, CD8+ and CD8+ TEMRA cells. The source of the sample is a study of CD8 T cells in Susac syndrome (dated by TCRdb to between 2018 and 2020). A note on the overall study: Repertoire sequencing was used to test whether CD8+ T cell activation and differentiation in Susac syndrome was antigen driven. The research as a whole found: The study acknowledged that relatively few individuals were included in the TCR sequencing and HLA analysis.

V is clipped by 1 base and J by 0 bases, and the sequence between their germline boundaries is 1 base long. The CDR3 spans 13 residues, from the cysteine through the phenylalanine. The kept DNA is CDR3 alone, 39 bases in frame from the first base. This TCR was recovered from a human donor in good health. The sample was CD4+ T cells from PBMCs. The rearrangement joined TRBV12-3 or TRBV12-4 to TRBJ2-1, with the D segment identity uncertain. The DNA sequence reads TGTGCCAGCAGTTTAGACTCCTACAATGAGCAGTTCTTC. Protein translation: CASSLDSYNEQFF.